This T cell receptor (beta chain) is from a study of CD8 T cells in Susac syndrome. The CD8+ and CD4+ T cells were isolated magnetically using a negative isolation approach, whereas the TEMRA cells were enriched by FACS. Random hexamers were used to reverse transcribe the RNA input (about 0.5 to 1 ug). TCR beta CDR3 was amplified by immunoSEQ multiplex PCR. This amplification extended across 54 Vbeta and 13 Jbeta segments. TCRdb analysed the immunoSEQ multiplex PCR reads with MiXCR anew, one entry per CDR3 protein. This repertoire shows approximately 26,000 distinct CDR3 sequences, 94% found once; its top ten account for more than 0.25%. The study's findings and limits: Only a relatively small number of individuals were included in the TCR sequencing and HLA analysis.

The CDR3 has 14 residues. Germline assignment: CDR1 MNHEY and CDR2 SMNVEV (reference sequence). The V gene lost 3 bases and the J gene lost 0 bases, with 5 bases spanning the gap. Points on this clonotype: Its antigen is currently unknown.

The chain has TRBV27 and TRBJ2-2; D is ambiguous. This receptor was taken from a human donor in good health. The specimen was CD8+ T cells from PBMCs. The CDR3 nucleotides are TGTGCCAGCAGTTTTGGAACGAACACCGGGGAGCTGTTTTTT. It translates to CASSFGTNTGELFF.